Below, one TCR beta chain is given with its context. The antigen remains unidentified. This sample stems from a study of cytomegalovirus exposure and HLA in healthy donors. Study information: From HLA-typed donors, an early data release held approximately 85 million unique TCRs.

Findings and limits, study-wide: About 87% or about 30% of the time was how often most TCR beta V segments were productive, according to an earlier analysis.

Primers included in the PCR were 60 Vbeta and 13 Jbeta primers. Produced via immunoSEQ multiplex PCR; TCRdb's table is partial and in-frame only. The sample shows under 80,000 clones, roughly 75% of them seen only once. The receptor's source is a woman in her 30s in good health and CMV-seronegative. What was sequenced was PBMCs.

The CDR3 loop reads CASSPRQGSYEQYF. The CDR3 nucleotides are TGTGCCAGCAGCCCTAGACAGGGTTCCTACGAGCAGTACTTC. This chain links TRBV7-9 with TRBJ2-7, with TRBD1 identical over 7 bases. Looked up from germline, CDR1 is SEHNR and CDR2 is FQNEAQ (reference sequence). CDR3 length: 14 residues. Trimming at V came to 5 bases and at J to 1 base, leaving 5 bases not matched to a gene. Supplemented by reference TRBV7-9 and TRBJ2-7, the full variable domain reads DTGVSQNPRHKITKRGQNVTFRCDPISEHNRLYWYRQTLGQGPEFLTYFQNEAQLEKSRLLSDRFSAERPKGSFSTLEIQRTEQGDSAMYLCASSPRQGSYEQYFGPGTRLTVT.